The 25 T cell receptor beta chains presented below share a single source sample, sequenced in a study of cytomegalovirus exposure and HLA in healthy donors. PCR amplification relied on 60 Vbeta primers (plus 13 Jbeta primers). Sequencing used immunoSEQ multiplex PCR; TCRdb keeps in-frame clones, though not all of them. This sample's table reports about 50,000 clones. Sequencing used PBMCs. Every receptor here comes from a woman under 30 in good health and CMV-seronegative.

CDR3 DNA: TGTGCCAGCAGCGTAGCCAGGGGGTCCGACAATGAGCAGTTCTTC. It yields the protein CASSVARGSDNEQFF. The V call is TRBV9, the J call TRBJ2-1, with 7 bases matching TRBD1. Germline loops: CDR1 SGDLS, CDR2 YYNGEE. This CDR3 region has 15 residues. The ends lost 0 bases at V and 5 bases at J; junction bases unmatched: 5.

CDR3 in DNA: TGTGCCAGCAGCTTAGATATAGGGGGCAGGCAGACCCAGTACTTC. Translating gives CASSLDIGGRQTQYF. This rearrangement joins TRBV11-2 to TRBJ2-5; 7 nucleotides line up with TRBD1. V gave up 0 bases and J gave up 6 bases; unmatched junction bases: 7. CDR3 size: 15 residues. Germline loops: CDR1 SGHAT, CDR2 FQNNGV. Full variable domain (remainder filled in from reference TRBV11-2 and TRBJ2-5): EAGVAQSPRYKIIEKRQSVAFWCNPISGHATLYWYQQILGQGPKLLIQFQNNGVVDDSQLPKDRFSAERLKGVDSTLKIQPAKLEDSAVYLCASSLDIGGRQTQYFGPGTRLLVL.

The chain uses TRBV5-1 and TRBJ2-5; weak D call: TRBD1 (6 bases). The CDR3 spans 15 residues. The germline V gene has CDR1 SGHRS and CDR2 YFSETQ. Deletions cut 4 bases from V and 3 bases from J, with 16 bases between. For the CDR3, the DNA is TGCGCCAGCAGCAGAAACAGGGTTGGTGAAGAGACCCAGTACTTC. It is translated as CASSRNRVGEETQYF.

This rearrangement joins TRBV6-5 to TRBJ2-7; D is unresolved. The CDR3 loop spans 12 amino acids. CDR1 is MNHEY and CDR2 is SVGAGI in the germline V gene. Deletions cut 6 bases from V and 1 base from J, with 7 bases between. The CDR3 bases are TGTGCCAGCAGGTCCCATTCCTACGAGCAGTACTTC. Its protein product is CASRSHSYEQYF.

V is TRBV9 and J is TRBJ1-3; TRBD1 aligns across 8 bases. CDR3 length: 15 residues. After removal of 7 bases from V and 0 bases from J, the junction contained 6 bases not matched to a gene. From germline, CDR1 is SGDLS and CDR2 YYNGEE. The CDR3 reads CASGRQGNSGNTIYF. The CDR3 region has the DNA TGTGCCAGCGGTCGACAGGGGAACTCTGGAAACACCATATATTTT. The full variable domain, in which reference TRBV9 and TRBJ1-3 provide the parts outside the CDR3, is DSGVTQTPKHLITATGQRVTLRCSPRSGDLSVYWYQQSLDQGLQFLIQYYNGEERAKGNILERFSAQQFPDLHSELNLSSLELGDSALYFCASGRQGNSGNTIYFGEGSWLTVV.

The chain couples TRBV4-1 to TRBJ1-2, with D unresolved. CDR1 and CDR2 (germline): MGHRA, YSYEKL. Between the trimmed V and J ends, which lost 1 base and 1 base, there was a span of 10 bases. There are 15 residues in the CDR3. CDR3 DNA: TGCGCCAGCAGCCAAGTTGGCGGAGGTAACTATGGCTACACCTTC. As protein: CASSQVGGGNYGYTF.

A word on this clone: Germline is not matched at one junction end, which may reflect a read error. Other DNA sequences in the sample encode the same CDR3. The CDR3, as DNA: TGTGCCTGGAGTCTCCGGACAGGGACACCCCTACACTTT. It codes for CAWSLRTGTPLHF. This rearrangement joins TRBV30 to TRBJ1-6; TRBD1 matches 8 bases. The CDR3 totals 13 residues. Germline lookup yields CDR1 GTSNPN and CDR2 SVGIG (reference sequence).

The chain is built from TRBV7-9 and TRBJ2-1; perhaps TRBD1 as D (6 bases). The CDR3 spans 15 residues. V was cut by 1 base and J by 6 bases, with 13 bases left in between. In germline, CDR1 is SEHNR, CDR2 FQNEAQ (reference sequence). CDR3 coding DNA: TGTGCCAGCAGCTTAGTCGGCCGAGGGGGCAATGAGCAGTTCTTC. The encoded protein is CASSLVGRGGNEQFF.

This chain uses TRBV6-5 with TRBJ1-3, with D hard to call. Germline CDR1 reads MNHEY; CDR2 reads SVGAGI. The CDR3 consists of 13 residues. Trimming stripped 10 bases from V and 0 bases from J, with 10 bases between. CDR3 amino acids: CATSASSGNTIYF. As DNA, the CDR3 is TGTGCCACTTCAGCGAGCTCTGGAAACACCATATATTTT.

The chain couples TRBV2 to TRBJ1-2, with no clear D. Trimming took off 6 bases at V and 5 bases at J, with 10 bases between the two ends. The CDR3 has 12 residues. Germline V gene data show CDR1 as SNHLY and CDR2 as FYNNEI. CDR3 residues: CASRSSEYGYTF. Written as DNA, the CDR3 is TGTGCCAGCAGAAGCAGCGAATATGGCTACACCTTC.

CDR3 in amino acids: CASRVQVPGSYEQYF. For the CDR3, the DNA is TGTGCCAGCAGGGTACAGGTCCCTGGATCCTACGAGCAGTACTTC. The rearrangement joins TRBV2 to TRBJ2-7; D possibly corresponds to TRBD1 (5 bases). CDR1 is SNHLY and CDR2 is FYNNEI in the germline V gene. V shed 6 bases and J shed 1 base, with 16 bases lying between them. CDR3 length equals 15 residues.

CDR3 in DNA: TGTGCCAGCAGCTTAGGGTGGGGGGACACTGAAGCTTTCTTT. Residues: CASSLGWGDTEAFF. The chain couples TRBV11-3 to TRBJ1-1; D is perhaps TRBD1 (5 bases). Germline CDR1 and CDR2: SGHNT and YENEEA. This CDR3 is built from 14 residues. V dropped 1 base and J dropped 3 bases, with 9 bases sitting between them.

For the CDR3, the DNA is TGCGCCAGCAGCTTGACAGGGCTCTCTGGAAACACCATATATTTT. It yields the protein CASSLTGLSGNTIYF. The chain has TRBV5-1 and TRBJ1-3, with D perhaps TRBD1 (6 bases). CDR1 is SGHRS, CDR2 YFSETQ, per germline. CDR3 length: 15 amino acids. V was shortened by 1 base and J by 0 bases, with 8 bases between the two germline ends.

CDR3 residues: CASSSPQGNYGYTF. The CDR3 DNA reads as TGTGCCAGCAGTTCACCACAGGGAAACTATGGCTACACCTTC. The chain employs TRBV6-5 and TRBJ1-2; weak D call: TRBD1 (6 bases). Looked up from germline, CDR1 is MNHEY and CDR2 is SVGAGI. This CDR3 has 14 amino acids. The germline V and J ends were trimmed by 4 bases and 2 bases, with 11 bases remaining between them.

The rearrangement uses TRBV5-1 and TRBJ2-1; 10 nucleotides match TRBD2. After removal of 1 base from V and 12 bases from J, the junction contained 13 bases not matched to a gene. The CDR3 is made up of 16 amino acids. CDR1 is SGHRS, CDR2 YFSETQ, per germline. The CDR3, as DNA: TGCGCCAGCAGCTTGCGGGTCCTAGCGGGGGCTCCAAGGCAGTTCTTC. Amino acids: CASSLRVLAGAPRQFF. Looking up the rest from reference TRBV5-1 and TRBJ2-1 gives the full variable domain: KAGVTQTPRYLIKTRGQQVTLSCSPISGHRSVSWYQQTPGQGLQFLFEYFSETQRNKGNFPGRFSGRQFSNSRSEMNVSTLELGDSALYLCASSLRVLAGAPRQFFGPGTRLTVL.

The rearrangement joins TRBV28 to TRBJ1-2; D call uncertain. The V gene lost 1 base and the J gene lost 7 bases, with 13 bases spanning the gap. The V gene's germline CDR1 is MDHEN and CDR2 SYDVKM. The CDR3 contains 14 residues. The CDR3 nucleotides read TGTGCCAGCAGTTTATCACACAGAAACCTTGGCTACACCTTC. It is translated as CASSLSHRNLGYTF.

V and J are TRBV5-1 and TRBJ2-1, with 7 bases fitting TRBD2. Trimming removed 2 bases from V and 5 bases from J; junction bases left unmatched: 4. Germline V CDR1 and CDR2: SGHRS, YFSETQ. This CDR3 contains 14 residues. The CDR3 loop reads CASSLSGTDNEQFF. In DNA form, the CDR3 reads TGCGCCAGCAGCTTAAGCGGGACTGACAATGAGCAGTTCTTC.

CDR3 residues: CASSLGPSSYEQYF. DNA of the CDR3: TGCGCCAGCAGCTTGGGGCCTTCCTCCTACGAGCAGTACTTC. The chain has TRBV5-1 and TRBJ2-7; D ambiguous. The V end lost 0 bases, the J end lost 0 bases, and 7 bases lay between the germline ends. CDR1 SGHRS and CDR2 YFSETQ come from the germline V gene. The CDR3 is made up of 14 amino acids.

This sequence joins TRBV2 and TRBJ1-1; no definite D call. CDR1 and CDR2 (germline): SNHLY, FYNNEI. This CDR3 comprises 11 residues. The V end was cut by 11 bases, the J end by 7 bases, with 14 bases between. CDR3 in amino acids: CAGLTVIEAFF. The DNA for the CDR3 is TGTGCCGGGCTTACGGTGATTGAAGCTTTCTTT.

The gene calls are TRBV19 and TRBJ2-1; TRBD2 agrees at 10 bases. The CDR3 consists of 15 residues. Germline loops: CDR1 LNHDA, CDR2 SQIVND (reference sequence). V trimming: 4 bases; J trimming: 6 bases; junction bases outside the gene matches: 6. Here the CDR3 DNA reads TGTGCCAGTAGTACTAGCGGGAGTTTAAGCAATGAGCAGTTCTTC. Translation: CASSTSGSLSNEQFF.

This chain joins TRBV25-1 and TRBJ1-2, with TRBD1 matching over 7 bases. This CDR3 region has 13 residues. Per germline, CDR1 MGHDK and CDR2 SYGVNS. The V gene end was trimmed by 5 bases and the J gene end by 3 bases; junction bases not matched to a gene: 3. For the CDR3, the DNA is TGTGCCAGCAGTCCGGGACAGCACTATGGCTACACCTTC. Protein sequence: CASSPGQHYGYTF.

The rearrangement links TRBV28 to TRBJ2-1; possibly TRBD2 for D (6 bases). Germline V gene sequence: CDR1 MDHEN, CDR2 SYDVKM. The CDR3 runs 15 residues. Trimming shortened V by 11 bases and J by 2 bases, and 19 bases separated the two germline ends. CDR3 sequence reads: CASGEAGYTYNEQFF. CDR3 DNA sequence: TGTGCCTCCGGGGAGGCGGGGTACACCTACAATGAGCAGTTCTTC.

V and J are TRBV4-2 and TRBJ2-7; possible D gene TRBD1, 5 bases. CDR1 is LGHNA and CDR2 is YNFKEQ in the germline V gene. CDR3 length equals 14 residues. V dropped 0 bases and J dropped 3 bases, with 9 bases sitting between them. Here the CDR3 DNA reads TGTGCCAGCAGCCAAGACAGGGCCCTCTACGAGCAGTACTTC. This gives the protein CASSQDRALYEQYF.

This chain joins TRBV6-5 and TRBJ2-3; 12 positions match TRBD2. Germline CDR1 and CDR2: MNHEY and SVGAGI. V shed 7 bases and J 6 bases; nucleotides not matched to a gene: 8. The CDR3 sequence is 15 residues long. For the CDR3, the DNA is TGTGCCAGCAAGCTAGCGGGAGGGGTCTGGGATACGCAGTATTTT. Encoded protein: CASKLAGGVWDTQYF.

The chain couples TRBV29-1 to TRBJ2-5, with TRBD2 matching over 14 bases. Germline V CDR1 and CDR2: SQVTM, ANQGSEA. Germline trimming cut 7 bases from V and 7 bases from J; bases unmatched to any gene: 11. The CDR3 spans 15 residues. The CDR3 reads CSAERTSGRLGTQYF. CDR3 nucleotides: TGCAGCGCTGAGAGGACTAGCGGGAGGCTGGGGACCCAGTACTTC.